The clone carrying this T cell receptor beta chain was counted at least ten times. Its antigen is as yet unknown. A patient was excluded if there was uncontrolled infection, other autoimmune disease, pregnancy or lactation. These data originate in a study of T cells in Graves' hyperthyroidism and ophthalmopathy. On the study more broadly: Upon initial diagnosis and before any treatment, peripheral blood was collected.

The CDR3 contains 15 residues. V lost 5 bases and J lost 3; bases outside the gene matches: 6. The CDR3 regions of TCR beta were amplified from RNA transcripts. Carried out on the TCR CDR3, a first-round RT-PCR used the HTBI primer set. TCRdb reprocessed the multiplex PCR reads via MiXCR and lists one record per CDR3 protein. The sample yields around 350,000 distinct CDR3 sequences, about 15% seen once. Points from the study as a whole: The majority of expanded thyroid clonotypes above 0.001 also appeared in blood. Ophthalmopathy was predicted by the model a median of about 6.5 months ahead of onset.

The V call is TRBV12-3 or TRBV12-4, the J call TRBJ2-3; 9 bases align to TRBD1. Specimen: blood. The receptor's source is a woman in her twenties or thirties with Graves' ophthalmopathy. The CDR3 spells CASSIGTGITDTQYF. The CDR3 DNA follows: TGTGCCAGCAGTATCGGGACAGGGATTACAGATACGCAGTATTTT.